A selection of T cell receptor beta chains follows, all from one sample in a study of post-analysis software for immune sequencing data. TCRdb re-called the PCR reads through MiXCR, storing one row per CDR3 protein. The sample contains 750,000 to 950,000 distinct CDR3 sequences, about 43% of which appear only once. Sequencing used blood. These receptors were collected from a girl between 10 and 17 years old with multiple sclerosis. CDR3s include the opening cysteine and the closing phenylalanine or tryptophan. D genes are given only for firm matches. Expanded clones are given a class, and other clones once, few, many or no size at all.

11	TRBV28	NA	TRBJ1-2	NA	TGTGCCAGCAGAATGAACTATGGCTACACCTTC	CASRMNYGYTF
16	TRBV12-3/TRBV12-4	NA	TRBJ2-2	TRBD1	TGTGCCAGCAGGGATACTCGACAGGGTGGTTCCGGGGAGCTGTTTTTT	CASRDTRQGGSGELFF
15	TRBV7-2	few	TRBJ2-1	TRBD2	TGTGCCAGCAGCGGGACTAGCGGGATAATGAATGAGCAGTTCTTC	CASSGTSGIMNEQFF
15	TRBV7-2	NA	TRBJ1-4	NA	TGTGCCAGCAGTCCCCGGGGGGGAACTAATGAAAAACTGTTTTTT	CASSPRGGTNEKLFF
13	TRBV7-9	NA	TRBJ2-7	NA	TGTGCCAGCAGCCCTTTTAGCTCCTACGAGCAGTACTTC	CASSPFSSYEQYF
17	TRBV7-2	NA	TRBJ2-1	TRBD2	TGTGCCAGCAGCTTAGAAAGGGGACTAACCACCTACAATGAGCAGTTCTTC	CASSLERGLTTYNEQFF
12	TRBV4-2	NA	TRBJ1-1	NA	TGTGCCAGCAGCCAAGATAAATGGCCGGCTTGCTTT	CASSQDKWPACF
15	TRBV20-1	NA	TRBJ2-3	TRBD2	TGCAGTGCTAGGTCGAGGAGCGGGAACACAGATACGCAGTATTTT	CSARSRSGNTDTQYF
15	TRBV7-9	NA	TRBJ1-1	TRBD1	TGTGCCAGCAGCTTAGCAAACAGGGGGCGGACTGAAGCTTTCTTT	CASSLANRGRTEAFF
16	TRBV6-5	NA	TRBJ2-5	NA	TGTGCCAGCAGCCTGAGGGGTGGCGGGTATCAAGAGACCCAGTACTTC	CASSLRGGGYQETQYF
15	TRBV20-1	few	TRBJ2-5	NA	TGCAGTGCTAGAGATGGGGCAGCCTATGAAGAGACCCAGTACTTC	CSARDGAAYEETQYF
15	TRBV29-1	few	TRBJ2-1	NA	TGCAGCGCCCCAACAGGTCCAGACTCCTACAATGAGCAGTTCTTC	CSAPTGPDSYNEQFF